Below, one T cell receptor (beta chain) is given with its context. What it binds is not known. This sample was taken from a study of beta chain features in type 1 diabetes. Study-wide findings and caveats: Moderate but significant shortening of TCRB CDR3s was recorded in all four CD4+ subsets from Type 1 diabetes patients. A potential PCR bias toward shorter templates would be equal in patient and control samples.

Expressed TCRB transcripts got sequenced, as all isolated RNA was reverse transcribed. Here immunoSEQ multiplex PCR was the method, and the copy in TCRdb shows in-frame clones only, minus some. The sample carries about 660,000 clones, more than 12% recorded once. Sequencing was done on a sample of naive CD4+ T cells from blood. The sequence came from a young man with type 1 diabetes.

The CDR3, as DNA: TGTGCCAGCCTAGATTTAGCGGGGGGACAAGAGACCCAGTACTTC. This encodes CASLDLAGGQETQYF. This chain links TRBV6-5 with TRBJ2-5; 10 bases fit TRBD2. This CDR3 is built from 15 residues. Looked up from germline, CDR1 is MNHEY and CDR2 is SVGAGI. Trimming removed 8 bases from V and 2 bases from J; junction bases left unmatched: 8.